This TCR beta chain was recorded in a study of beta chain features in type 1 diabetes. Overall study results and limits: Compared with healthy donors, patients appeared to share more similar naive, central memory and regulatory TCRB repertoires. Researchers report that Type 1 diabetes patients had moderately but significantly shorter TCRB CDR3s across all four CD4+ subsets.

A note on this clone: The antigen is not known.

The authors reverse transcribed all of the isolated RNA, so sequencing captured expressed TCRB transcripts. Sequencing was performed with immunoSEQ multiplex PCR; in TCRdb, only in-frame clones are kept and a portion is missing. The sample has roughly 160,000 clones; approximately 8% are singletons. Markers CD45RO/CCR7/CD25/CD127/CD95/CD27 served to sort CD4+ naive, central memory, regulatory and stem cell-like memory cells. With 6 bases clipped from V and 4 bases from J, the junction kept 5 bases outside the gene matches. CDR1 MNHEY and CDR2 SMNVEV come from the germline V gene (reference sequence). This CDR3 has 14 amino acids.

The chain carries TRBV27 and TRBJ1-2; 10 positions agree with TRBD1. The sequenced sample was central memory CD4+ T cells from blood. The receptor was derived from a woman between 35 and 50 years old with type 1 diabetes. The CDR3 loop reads CASRTTGGGYGYTF. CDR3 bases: TGTGCCAGCAGAACGACAGGGGGCGGCTATGGCTACACCTTC.